The entry that follows covers one TCR beta chain sequence. The authors generated TCR beta cDNA through 5'RACE template switching with UMIs. TCRdb reprocessed the 5' RACE reads, keeping one entry per CDR3 protein, no DNA. The table lists about 410,000 distinct CDR3 sequences. This specimen comes from a study of T cells expressing NK-cell markers. Across the whole study: Sorted CD3+CD56+NKG2C+, CD3+CD56+NKG2C- and CD3+CD56-NKG2C+ T-cell subsets were beta-chain profiled.

Germline CDR1 and CDR2: SGDLS and YYNGEE. The CDR3 sequence is 14 residues long. This TCR came from a woman in her forties or fifties in good health. The V gene is TRBV9, the J gene TRBJ1-6. Input material: blood T cells: a sorted CD56 or NKG2C T cell subset, CD4+ or CD8+ T cells, or bulk PBMC T cells (not recorded which). The CDR3: CASSVGGYNSPLHF. Complete variable domain (other parts from reference TRBV9 and TRBJ1-6): DSGVTQTPKHLITATGQRVTLRCSPRSGDLSVYWYQQSLDQGLQFLIQYYNGEERAKGNILERFSAQQFPDLHSELNLSSLELGDSALYFCASSVGGYNSPLHFGNGTRLTVT.